This is a list of T cell receptor beta chains from one sample in a study of blood T cell repertoires in COVID-19. Produced via immunoSEQ multiplex PCR; TCRdb's table is partial and in-frame only. The data contain about 290,000 clones, around 86% of them singletons. The source material was PBMCs or T cells enriched from blood (not recorded which). These receptor sequences come from a woman in her thirties or forties who had recovered from COVID-19. Each CDR3 is given with its conserved first and last residue. D genes are given only for firm matches.

d_gene,v_gene,j_gene,CDR3aa,CDR3nt
.,TRBV2,TRBJ2-7,CAGGEVGGPEQYF,TGTGCCGGTGGAGAGGTTGGGGGCCCCGAGCAGTACTTC
TRBD2,TRBV23-1,TRBJ2-1,CASSQSPSGMRNEQFF,TGCGCCAGCAGTCAATCCCCTAGCGGGATGAGGAATGAGCAGTTCTTC
TRBD1,TRBV4-2,TRBJ2-5,CASSQETGGFQSQYF,TGTGCCAGCAGCCAAGAAACAGGGGGCTTTCAGTCCCAGTACTTC
TRBD1,TRBV18,TRBJ1-2,CASSQRDRSINYGYTF,TGTGCCAGCTCACAGAGGGACAGGTCCATAAACTATGGCTACACCTTC
.,TRBV5-1,TRBJ2-7,CASSQTRESYEQYF,TGCGCCAGCAGCCAAACCCGGGAGTCCTACGAGCAGTACTTC
.,TRBV3-1/TRBV3-2,TRBJ1-6,CASSTSKNSPLHF,TGTGCCAGCAGTACTAGCAAGAATTCACCCCTCCACTTT
TRBD2,TRBV7-2,TRBJ2-1,CASSSGTSGYNEQFF,TGTGCCAGCAGCTCCGGGACTAGCGGCTACAATGAGCAGTTCTTC
.,TRBV4-1,TRBJ1-1,CASSQLTANTEAFF,TGCGCCAGCAGCCAACTTACAGCGAACACTGAAGCTTTCTTT
.,TRBV9,TRBJ2-2,CASRWTGANTGELFF,TGTGCCAGCAGGTGGACGGGAGCGAACACCGGGGAGCTGTTTTTT
TRBD2,TRBV27,TRBJ2-5,CASSQRGGETQYF,TGTGCCAGCAGCCAGCGGGGCGGAGAGACCCAGTACTTC
.,TRBV7-9,TRBJ2-5,CASSLAGSSGETQYF,TGTGCCAGCAGCTTAGCAGGTAGCAGTGGAGAGACCCAGTACTTC
TRBD2,TRBV2,TRBJ2-5,CAGALAGGQETQYF,TGTGCCGGGGCCCTAGCGGGGGGGCAAGAGACCCAGTACTTC
.,TRBV18,TRBJ2-2,CASSPVSGHLYPSGELFF,TGTGCCAGCTCTCCTGTGAGTGGACATTTGTATCCTTCCGGGGAGCTGTTTTTT
TRBD1,TRBV6-6,TRBJ1-1,CASSPPTGANTEAFF,TGTGCCAGCAGTCCTCCCACAGGGGCGAACACTGAAGCTTTCTTT
TRBD1,TRBV7-6,TRBJ2-2,CASSRDRRNTGELFF,TGTGCCAGCAGCCGGGACAGGAGGAACACCGGGGAGCTGTTTTTT
.,TRBV9,TRBJ1-1,CASSLGQNTEAFF,TGTGCCAGCAGCCTGGGACAAAACACTGAAGCTTTCTTT
.,TRBV2,TRBJ1-5,CASSEALLSQHF,TGTGCCAGCAGTGAAGCGCTTCTGAGCCAGCATTTT
TRBD2,TRBV5-1,TRBJ2-7,CASSLAGGTGTYEQYF,TGCGCCAGCAGCTTGGCCGGGGGGACGGGGACCTACGAGCAGTACTTC
.,TRBV25-1,TRBJ2-1,CASSVFRGGGEEQFF,TGTGCCAGCAGTGTGTTTCGAGGGGGGGGCGAAGAGCAGTTCTTC
TRBD2,TRBV28,TRBJ2-7,CASSLPGTSGDNEQYF,TGTGCCAGCAGTTTACCCGGGACTAGCGGGGATAACGAGCAGTACTTC